This entry concerns a single TCR beta chain. Between the trimmed V and J ends, which lost 4 bases and 5 bases, there was a span of 12 bases. The length of the CDR3 is 14 residues. Germline V gene data show CDR1 as SNHLY and CDR2 as FYNNEI. This entry belongs to a study of T cell clonotyping in hematopoietic cell transplantation. Clones were sequenced by immunoSEQ multiplex PCR, and TCRdb holds only the in-frame ones, with some missing. The table lists some 15,000 clones, 61% of them singletons. The specimen was PBMCs, collected 30 days after allogeneic stem cell transplant. The V and J genes are TRBV2 and TRBJ1-5; the D gene is possibly TRBD1 (5 bases). The TCR sequence derives from a male patient aged 50 to 60 who had an allogeneic stem cell transplant from an unrelated donor, so T cells may come from the graft donor. Some clones in this sample may be carry-over from other donors' samples. The CDR3 is CASSAQGVDQPQHF. CDR3 coding DNA: TGTGCCAGCAGTGCGCAGGGAGTCGATCAGCCCCAGCATTTT.